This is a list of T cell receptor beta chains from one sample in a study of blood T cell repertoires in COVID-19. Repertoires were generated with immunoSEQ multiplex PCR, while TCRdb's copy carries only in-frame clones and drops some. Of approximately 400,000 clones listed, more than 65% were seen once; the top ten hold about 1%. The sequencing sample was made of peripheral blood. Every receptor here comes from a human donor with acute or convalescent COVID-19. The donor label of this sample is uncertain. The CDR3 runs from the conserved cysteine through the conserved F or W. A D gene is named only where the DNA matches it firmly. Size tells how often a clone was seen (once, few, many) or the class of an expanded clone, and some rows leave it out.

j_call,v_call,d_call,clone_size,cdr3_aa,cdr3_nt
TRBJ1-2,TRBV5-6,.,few,CASSPQGYGGYTF,TGTGCCAGCAGCCCCCAGGGTTATGGGGGCTACACCTTC
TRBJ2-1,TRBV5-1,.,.,CASSRQVSDHNEQFF,TGCGCCAGCAGCAGACAGGTCAGCGACCACAATGAGCAGTTCTTC
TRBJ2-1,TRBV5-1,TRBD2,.,CASSLVVSGRPQDEQFF,TGCGCCAGCAGCTTGGTGGTTAGCGGGAGGCCACAGGATGAGCAGTTCTTC
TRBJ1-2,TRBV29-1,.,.,CSVERPRVSVNYGYTF,TGCAGCGTTGAGAGGCCCAGGGTATCGGTTAACTATGGCTACACCTTC
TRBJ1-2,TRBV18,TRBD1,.,CASSPGRTGGYGYTF,TGTGCCAGCTCACCAGGCAGGACAGGGGGCTATGGCTACACCTTC
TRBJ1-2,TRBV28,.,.,CASSLVLGRGGYTF,TGTGCCAGCAGTTTGGTTCTCGGCCGAGGGGGCTACACCTTC
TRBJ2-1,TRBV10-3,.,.,CATETGINNEQFF,TGTGCCACGGAAACAGGGATAAACAATGAGCAGTTCTTC
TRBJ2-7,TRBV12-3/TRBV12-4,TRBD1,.,CASSYRGLPYF,TGTGCCAGCAGCTACAGGGGGCTACCGTACTTC
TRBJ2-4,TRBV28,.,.,CASSLTRGTILAKNIQYF,TGTGCCAGCAGCCTAACCCGGGGGACCATTCTAGCCAAAAACATTCAGTACTTC
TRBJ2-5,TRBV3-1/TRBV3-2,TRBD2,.,CASSWGSGLAGKETQYF,TGTGCCAGCAGCTGGGGATCTGGACTAGCGGGGAAAGAGACCCAGTACTTC
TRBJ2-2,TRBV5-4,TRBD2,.,CASRGGSATGELFF,TGTGCCTCACGGGGGGGATCAGCCACCGGGGAGCTGTTTTTT
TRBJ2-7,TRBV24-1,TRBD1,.,CATSDDRGTAYEQYF,TGTGCCACCAGTGACGACAGGGGGACCGCCTACGAGCAGTACTTC
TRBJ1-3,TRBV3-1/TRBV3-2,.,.,CASSQGQGSGNTIYF,TGTGCCAGCAGCCAAGGGCAGGGCTCTGGAAACACCATATATTTT
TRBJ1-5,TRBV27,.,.,CASSFTGLGNQPQHF,TGTGCCAGCAGTTTTACAGGGTTGGGCAATCAGCCCCAGCATTTT
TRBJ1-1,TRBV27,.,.,CASSLGQNTEAFF,TGTGCCAGCAGTTTAGGGCAGAACACTGAAGCTTTCTTT
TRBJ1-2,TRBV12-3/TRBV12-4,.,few,CASSLGGQHGYTF,TGTGCCAGCAGTTTAGGGGGGCAACATGGCTACACCTTC
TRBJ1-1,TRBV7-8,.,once,CASSLEPLREAFF,TGTGCCAGCAGCTTAGAGCCTTTGAGGGAAGCTTTCTTT
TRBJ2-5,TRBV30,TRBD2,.,CAWSAGANSGSGETQYF,TGTGCCTGGAGCGCAGGAGCAAATAGCGGGAGCGGGGAGACCCAGTACTTC
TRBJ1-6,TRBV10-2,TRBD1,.,CASKRQGDSPLHF,TGCGCCAGCAAGCGACAGGGGGATTCACCCCTCCACTTT
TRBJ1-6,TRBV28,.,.,CASSSPLEEGRGSPLHF,TGTGCCAGCAGTTCGCCTTTGGAGGAGGGGCGCGGATCACCCCTCCACTTT
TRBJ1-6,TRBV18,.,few,CASSPFRQFNSPLHF,TGTGCCAGCTCACCATTCCGACAGTTTAATTCACCCCTCCACTTT
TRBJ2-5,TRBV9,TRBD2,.,CASSVDPSGGLEETQYF,TGTGCCAGCAGCGTAGACCCTAGCGGGGGGCTGGAAGAGACCCAGTACTTC
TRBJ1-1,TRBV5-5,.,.,CASSWGGWNTEAFF,TGTGCCAGCAGCTGGGGAGGGTGGAACACTGAAGCTTTCTTT
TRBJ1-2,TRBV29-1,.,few,CSVEWRDGYTF,TGCAGCGTTGAGTGGAGGGATGGCTACACCTTC
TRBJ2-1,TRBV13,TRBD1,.,CASSYEGGDEQFF,TGTGCCAGCAGCTATGAAGGGGGCGATGAGCAGTTCTTC
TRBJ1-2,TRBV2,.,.,CASKREADGYTF,TGTGCCAGCAAAAGGGAGGCAGATGGCTACACCTTC
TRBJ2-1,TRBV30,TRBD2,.,CAGTSGRAIPNEQFF,TGTGCCGGGACTAGCGGGAGGGCGATTCCCAATGAGCAGTTCTTC
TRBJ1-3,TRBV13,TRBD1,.,CASSYNRGLGNTIYF,TGTGCCAGCAGCTACAACAGGGGATTAGGAAACACCATATATTTT
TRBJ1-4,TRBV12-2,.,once,CASRLGRQGLSRRRKLFF,TGTGCAAGTCGCTTAGGAAGACAGGGTCTGTCTCGTCGCCGAAAACTGTTTTTT
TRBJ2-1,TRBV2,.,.,CATSLATNYNEQFF,TGTGCCACCTCCCTGGCGACTAACTACAATGAGCAGTTCTTC
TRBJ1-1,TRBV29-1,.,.,CSVEDRIQAFF,TGCAGCGTTGAAGATCGTATCCAAGCTTTCTTT
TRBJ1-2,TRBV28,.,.,CASSLGGQGGGYTF,TGTGCCAGCAGTTTGGGAGGGCAGGGTGGCGGCTACACCTTC
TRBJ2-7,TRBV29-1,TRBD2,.,CSVRLAGVHEQYF,TGCAGCGTCCGACTAGCGGGAGTCCACGAGCAGTACTTC
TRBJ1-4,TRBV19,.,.,CASSILMNEKLFF,TGTGCCAGTAGTATACTAATGAATGAAAAACTGTTTTTT
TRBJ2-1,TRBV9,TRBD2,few,CASSVGLAGVDEQFF,TGTGCCAGCAGCGTAGGATTAGCGGGAGTCGATGAGCAGTTCTTC
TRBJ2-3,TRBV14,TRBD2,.,CASSQNHASGRFTDTQYF,TGTGCCAGCAGCCAAAATCACGCTAGCGGGAGGTTCACAGATACGCAGTATTTT
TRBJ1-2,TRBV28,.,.,CASSLFLGTRPLVYGYTF,TGTGCCAGCAGTTTATTCTTGGGGACAAGACCCTTAGTCTATGGCTACACCTTC
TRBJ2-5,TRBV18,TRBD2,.,CASHSGSGGSAETQYF,TGTGCCAGCCACTCGGGGAGCGGGGGCTCTGCGGAGACCCAGTACTTC
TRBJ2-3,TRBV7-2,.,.,CASSFQGGDTQYF,TGTGCCAGCAGCTTTCAGGGAGGAGATACGCAGTATTTT
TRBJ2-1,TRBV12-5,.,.,CASGLAPPLAGQLKANEQFF,TGTGCTAGTGGTTTGGCCCCCCCCCTGGCTGGACAGCTTAAGGCGAATGAGCAGTTCTTC
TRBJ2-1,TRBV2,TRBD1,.,CASSVDRARHNEQFF,TGTGCCAGCAGTGTCGACAGGGCCCGTCACAATGAGCAGTTCTTC
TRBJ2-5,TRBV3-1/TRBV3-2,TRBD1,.,CASSPLDRQETQYF,TGTGCCAGCAGCCCTCTGGACAGGCAAGAGACCCAGTACTTC
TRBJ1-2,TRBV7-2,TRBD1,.,CASSLAGQGVYTF,TGTGCCAGCAGCTTAGCAGGACAGGGAGTCTACACCTTC
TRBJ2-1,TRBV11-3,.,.,CASSYSSASSYNEQFF,TGTGCCAGCAGCTACAGTAGCGCGAGCTCCTACAATGAGCAGTTCTTC
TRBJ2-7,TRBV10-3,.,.,CASALTQGTSYEQYF,TGTGCCAGCGCCCTAACTCAGGGGACGAGCTACGAGCAGTACTTC
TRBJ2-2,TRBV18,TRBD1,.,CASSLDRGNTGELFF,TGTGCCAGCTCACTTGACAGGGGGAACACCGGGGAGCTGTTTTTT
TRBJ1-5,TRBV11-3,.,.,CASSPGFNQPQHF,TGTGCCAGCAGCCCGGGGTTTAATCAGCCCCAGCATTTT
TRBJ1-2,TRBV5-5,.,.,CASSHRDYGYTF,TGTGCCAGCAGCCACCGAGACTATGGCTACACCTTC
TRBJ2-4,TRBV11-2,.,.,CASKLTSAKNIQYF,TGTGCCAGCAAACTAACTTCAGCCAAAAACATTCAGTACTTC